The 19 T cell receptor beta chains reported below all come from one sample, sequenced in a study of cytomegalovirus exposure and HLA in healthy donors. PCR amplification relied on 60 Vbeta primers (plus 13 Jbeta primers). Measured with immunoSEQ multiplex PCR; TCRdb has only the in-frame clones, and not every one. The sample includes some 150,000 clones, around 86% of them seen just once. The sample comprised PBMCs. The source of these receptors is a woman aged 25 to 45 in good health and CMV-seronegative.

CDR3 loop: CASSVGGTTDTQYF. CDR3 DNA: TGTGCCAGCAGCGTAGGTGGCACCACAGATACGCAGTATTTT. This chain uses TRBV9 with TRBJ2-3; D call uncertain. The CDR3 consists of 14 residues. Trimming pared 0 bases from V and 2 bases from J, leaving 7 bases between. Per the germline V gene, CDR1 is SGDLS and CDR2 is YYNGEE.

This chain uses TRBV5-5 with TRBJ1-3; no reliable D call. Germline lookup yields CDR1 SGHKS and CDR2 YYEKEE (reference sequence). V was shortened by 2 bases and J by 1 base, with 7 bases between the two germline ends. The CDR3 is made up of 14 amino acids. CDR3 residues: CASSLAISGNTIYF. CDR3 DNA: TGTGCCAGCAGCTTAGCCATTTCTGGAAACACCATATATTTT.

The CDR3 DNA reads TGTGCCAGCAGTTTGGGCCGCTCCCCTGGAAACACCATATATTTT. It is translated as CASSLGRSPGNTIYF. The V call is TRBV2, the J call TRBJ1-3; no clear D. In germline, CDR1 is SNHLY, CDR2 FYNNEI. V lost 5 bases and J 2 bases, leaving 13 bases between the germline ends. The CDR3 is 15 amino acids.

This chain joins TRBV6-6 and TRBJ2-7, with unresolved D. V was trimmed by 0 bases and J by 2 bases, leaving 5 bases between them. The germline gives CDR1 MNHNY, CDR2 SVGAGI (reference sequence). The CDR3 is 13 residues long. Here the CDR3 DNA reads TGTGCCAGCAGTTACTCGTCGGCCTACGAGCAGTACTTC. This gives the protein CASSYSSAYEQYF.

The rearrangement uses TRBV19 and TRBJ2-1; 7 nucleotides match TRBD2. The V and J ends lost 3 bases and 5 bases, in that order; junction bases with no gene match: 7. The CDR3 runs 15 residues. Germline V gives CDR1 LNHDA, CDR2 SQIVND (reference sequence). DNA for the CDR3: TGTGCCAGTAGTATTGGGCGGGAGCGAGACAATGAGCAGTTCTTC. Translation: CASSIGRERDNEQFF.

CDR3 residues: CASSLGREREETQYF. The CDR3 DNA reads TGTGCCAGCAGCTTAGGGCGGGAGCGGGAAGAGACCCAGTACTTC. The rearrangement joins TRBV11-2 to TRBJ2-5; the match to TRBD2 covers 7 bases. This CDR3 contains 15 residues. V lost 1 base to trimming and J lost 3 bases; unmatched junction nucleotides: 5. Germline V gene sequence: CDR1 SGHAT, CDR2 FQNNGV.

This rearrangement joins TRBV12-5 to TRBJ2-1; TRBD2 agrees at 11 bases. This CDR3 spans 16 amino acids. V lost 1 base to trimming and J lost 4 bases; unmatched junction nucleotides: 3. CDR1 and CDR2 (germline): LGHNT, FRNRAP. The CDR3 is CASGLGTSGYYNEQFF. Here the CDR3 DNA reads TGTGCTAGTGGTTTGGGGACTAGCGGGTATTACAATGAGCAGTTCTTC.

The chain links TRBV7-9 to TRBJ1-6; 8 nucleotides match TRBD1. V was clipped by 5 bases and J by 7 bases; unmatched bases: 10. The germline V gene has CDR1 SEHNR and CDR2 FQNEAQ (reference sequence). This CDR3 region has 16 residues. The CDR3 coding sequence is TGTGCCAGCAGCCAGGACAGGGCAGGATGGAATTCACCCCTCCACTTT. It codes for CASSQDRAGWNSPLHF.

The chain has TRBV6-6 and TRBJ2-3; D is perhaps TRBD1 (5 bases). Germline CDR1 and CDR2: MNHNY and SVGAGI (reference sequence). The V end lost 0 bases, the J end lost 2 bases, and 12 bases lay between the germline ends. The CDR3 runs to 16 residues. The CDR3 spells CASSYSFVGPTDTQYF. As DNA, the CDR3 is TGTGCCAGCAGTTACTCGTTCGTGGGGCCCACAGATACGCAGTATTTT.

CDR3 DNA: TGTGCCAGCAGCGTAGGGGTAGCGGGGGGGATGAATACGCAGTATTTT. Translating it yields CASSVGVAGGMNTQYF. This chain links TRBV9 with TRBJ2-3; 11 bases are shared with TRBD2. Germline CDR1 is SGDLS and CDR2 is YYNGEE. The CDR3 spans 16 residues. V gave up 0 bases and J gave up 7 bases; unmatched junction bases: 7.

The CDR3 DNA follows: TGCGCCAGCAGCCCGACCGGACAGGGGGCTGTGGATGAGCAGTTCTTC. Its protein is CASSPTGQGAVDEQFF. The chain couples TRBV5-1 to TRBJ2-1; 11 bases agree with TRBD1. Germline V lookup: CDR1 SGHRS, CDR2 YFSETQ. This CDR3 spans 16 amino acids. V was pared by 4 bases and J by 8 bases, with 11 bases of the junction left unmatched.

The chain combines TRBV6-1 with TRBJ1-2, with D unresolved. CDR3 length equals 13 residues. Germline CDR1 MNHNS, CDR2 SASEGT. V was shortened by 8 bases and J by 2 bases, with 12 bases between the two germline ends. The CDR3 reads CASSELLNYGYTF. In DNA form, the CDR3 reads TGTGCCAGCTCCGAACTCCTCAACTATGGCTACACCTTC.

This sequence joins TRBV7-8 and TRBJ2-1, with 9 bases fitting TRBD1. The V segment lost 1 base and the J segment 5 bases; nucleotides outside the gene matches: 6. Germline-derived CDR1 and CDR2 are SGHVS and FQNEAQ. The CDR3 runs 16 residues. The CDR3 protein is CASSLVGTGPHNEQFF. The CDR3 DNA follows: TGTGCCAGCAGCTTAGTGGGGACAGGGCCCCACAATGAGCAGTTCTTC.

This chain links TRBV5-1 with TRBJ2-1; 15 nucleotides match TRBD2. Unmatched junction bases numbered 7, after V lost 2 bases and J lost 4 bases. The length of the CDR3 is 18 residues. Germline CDR1 reads SGHRS; CDR2 reads YFSETQ. CDR3 coding DNA: TGCGCCAGCAGCTTAGTCCCGGGACTAGCGGGGGGATACAATGAGCAGTTCTTC. The encoded protein is CASSLVPGLAGGYNEQFF.

This CDR3 is CAWSRGRNYGYTF. CDR3 in DNA: TGTGCCTGGAGTAGAGGCCGTAACTATGGCTACACCTTC. The chain employs TRBV30 and TRBJ1-2; no clear D gene. Germline-derived CDR1 and CDR2 are GTSNPN and SVGIG (reference sequence). This CDR3 has 13 amino acids. The germline V and J ends were trimmed by 2 bases and 1 base, with 8 bases remaining between them.

The V call is TRBV7-2, the J call TRBJ2-7; 10 nucleotides agree with TRBD1. Trimming removed 5 bases from V and 2 bases from J; junction bases left unmatched: 12. The CDR3 runs to 17 residues. Germline V gene sequence: CDR1 SGHTA, CDR2 FQGNSA. The CDR3 region has the DNA TGTGCCAGCAGCACCGACCCACCGGGACAGGGGCCCTACGAGCAGTACTTC. Amino acids: CASSTDPPGQGPYEQYF.

On this clone: At one end the junction does not follow the germline gene, possibly because of a read error. The V gene is TRBV7-9, the J gene TRBJ1-2, with a possible D match to TRBD1 (6 bases). Germline CDR1 SEHNR, CDR2 FQNEAQ (reference sequence). The CDR3 runs to 14 residues. CDR3 sequence (DNA): TGTTCCAGCAGCTTAGTGGACAGCGGCTATGGCTACACCTTC. Encoded protein: CSSSLVDSGYGYTF.

The chain combines TRBV2 with TRBJ1-1; tentative D call: TRBD1 (6 bases). Germline values: CDR1 SNHLY, CDR2 FYNNEI. The V end lost 3 bases, the J end lost 11 bases, and 16 bases lay between the germline ends. This CDR3 region has 13 residues. CDR3 sequence reads: CASSEGGAGRAFF. The CDR3 DNA follows: TGTGCCAGCAGTGAGGGGGGGGCAGGGCGGGCTTTCTTT.

The chain recombines TRBV12-5 with TRBJ2-1; weak D call: TRBD2 (5 bases). CDR3 length equals 13 residues. The V end was cut by 4 bases, the J end by 9 bases, with 13 bases between. Germline CDR1 reads LGHNT; CDR2 reads FRNRAP. The CDR3 DNA follows: TGTGCTAGTGGTTCGGAGATAGGAGGTGAGCAGTTCTTC. Translated, it gives CASGSEIGGEQFF.